The 31 T cell receptor beta chains listed next were all sequenced from one sample in a study of blood T cell repertoires in COVID-19. Generated by immunoSEQ multiplex PCR, the TCRdb table keeps only in-frame clones and is missing some. The sample includes about 19,000 clones, around nine tenths of them seen just once. Specimen: peripheral blood. The source is a human donor in a cohort sampled during active COVID-19.

This chain uses TRBV19 with TRBJ1-2; TRBD1 matches 7 bases. J lost 0 bases, V lost 1 base, and 8 bases had no gene match. This CDR3 has 17 amino acids. The germline V gene encodes CDR1 LNHDA and CDR2 SQIVND (reference sequence). CDR3 region: CASSIAGTASTNYGYTF. CDR3 nucleotides: TGTGCCAGTAGTATAGCCGGGACAGCTTCAACTAACTATGGCTACACCTTC.

The J gene is TRBJ2-1, the V gene TRBV4-3; 11 bases are shared with TRBD2. Germline trimming cut 3 bases from V and 6 bases from J; bases unmatched to any gene: 10. The CDR3 is made up of 17 amino acids. CDR1 is LGHNA and CDR2 is YSLEER in the germline V gene. For the CDR3, the DNA is TGCGCCAGCAGCCACACCGTCGCTAGCGGGAGGCGCAATGAGCAGTTCTTC. Its protein is CASSHTVASGRRNEQFF.

The CDR3 DNA sequence: TGTGCCAGTAGTCCTCAACCACAGGGGTACGGCTACACCTTC. It codes for CASSPQPQGYGYTF. The V gene is TRBV19, the J gene TRBJ1-2; the match to TRBD1 covers 7 bases. The CDR3 consists of 14 residues. V gave up 5 bases and J gave up 8 bases; unmatched junction bases: 11. Per the germline V gene, CDR1 is LNHDA and CDR2 is SQIVND (reference sequence).

The chain combines TRBV7-2 with TRBJ1-2; D is uncertain. Germline assignment: CDR1 SGHTA and CDR2 FQGNSA. The CDR3 is made up of 14 amino acids. Trimming removed 1 base at V and 4 bases at J, with 10 bases between. The CDR3 sequence is CASSLDGETYGYTF. CDR3 in DNA: TGTGCCAGCAGCTTAGACGGGGAAACCTATGGCTACACCTTC.

This chain links TRBV7-9 with TRBJ1-1; D is uncertain. The length of the CDR3 is 11 residues. V lost 5 bases to trimming and J lost 3 bases, with 4 bases between them. The germline CDR1 and CDR2 sequences are SEHNR and FQNEAQ (reference sequence). CDR3 sequence: CASSRDTEAFF. CDR3 DNA sequence: TGTGCCAGCAGCCGGGACACTGAAGCTTTCTTT.

V and J are TRBV7-9 and TRBJ2-7; TRBD1 matches 7 bases. The CDR3 sequence is 15 residues long. V was pared by 5 bases and J by 0 bases, with 7 bases of the junction left unmatched. Germline CDR1 SEHNR, CDR2 FQNEAQ (reference sequence). The CDR3 sequence is CASSQGQVSSYEQYF. Here the CDR3 DNA reads TGTGCCAGCAGCCAAGGACAGGTTAGCTCCTACGAGCAGTACTTC.

This chain connects TRBV7-6 to TRBJ2-3; D ambiguous. The CDR3 sequence is 11 residues long. V lost 5 bases to trimming and J lost 4 bases, with 4 bases between them. The germline gives CDR1 SGHVS, CDR2 FNYEAQ. CDR3 sequence reads: CASSGSDTQYF. Written as DNA, the CDR3 is TGTGCCAGCAGCGGCTCAGATACGCAGTATTTT.

In this sample, this clone turned up once. The V and J genes are TRBV5-1 and TRBJ1-2, with TRBD1 matching 9 bases. Per germline, CDR1 SGHRS and CDR2 YFSETQ. V lost 4 bases and J lost 7; bases outside the gene matches: 8. The CDR3 runs to 14 residues. This CDR3 reads CASSPAGTGFGYTF. The CDR3 bases are TGCGCCAGCAGCCCAGCCGGGACAGGGTTTGGCTACACCTTC.

The gene calls are TRBV4-2 and TRBJ1-2, with TRBD1 as a possible D gene (6 bases). There are 17 residues in the CDR3. Germline CDR1 and CDR2: LGHNA and YNFKEQ. Trimming removed 0 bases from V and 2 bases from J, with 16 bases in between. The CDR3 DNA is TGTGCCAGCAGCCAAGATCTGGGGACACTCAAAAACTATGGCTACACCTTC. It specifies CASSQDLGTLKNYGYTF.

The rearrangement links TRBV28 to TRBJ2-5; tentative D call: TRBD2 (5 bases). From germline, CDR1 is MDHEN and CDR2 SYDVKM. The CDR3 contains 15 residues. Trimming stripped 3 bases from V and 2 bases from J, with 13 bases between. The CDR3 nucleotides are TGTGCCAGCAGTTTGGCCGGGATCGGGCAAGAGACCCAGTACTTC. Protein: CASSLAGIGQETQYF.

The chain links TRBV3-1 (or the pseudogene TRBV3-2) to TRBJ1-5; TRBD1 matches 8 bases. Germline V gives CDR1 LGHDT, CDR2 YNNKEL (reference sequence). The CDR3 consists of 14 residues. Germline trimming cut 4 bases from V and 7 bases from J; bases unmatched to any gene: 6. The CDR3 here is CASSRGQGGQPQHF. The CDR3 coding sequence is TGTGCCAGCAGCCGAGGACAGGGAGGGCAGCCCCAGCATTTT.

The chain uses TRBV4-3 and TRBJ2-2, with D tentatively TRBD2 (6 bases). This CDR3 has 15 residues. The germline gives CDR1 LGHNA, CDR2 YSLEER. Trimming cost V 4 bases and J 5 bases, with 14 bases left between them. CDR3 nucleotide sequence: TGCGCCAGCAGCCGGTCCTCCCGGGGGACCGGGGAGCTGTTTTTT. Amino acid sequence: CASSRSSRGTGELFF.

This clone was seen a single time. The J gene is TRBJ2-5, the V gene TRBV15; D not certain. Germline V lookup: CDR1 LNHNV, CDR2 YYDKDF (reference sequence). CDR3 length: 15 residues. V shed 0 bases and J shed 6 bases, with 14 bases lying between them. The CDR3 spells CATSRDFGPLKTQYF. As DNA, the CDR3 is TGTGCCACCAGCAGAGACTTCGGTCCTCTAAAGACCCAGTACTTC.

A single count supports this clone. This rearrangement joins TRBV15 to TRBJ2-3; 7 nucleotides align to TRBD2. The ends lost 1 base at V and 0 bases at J; junction bases unmatched: 7. The CDR3 sequence is 17 residues long. Germline V CDR1 and CDR2: LNHNV, YYDKDF (reference sequence). Written as DNA, the CDR3 is TGTGCCACCAGCAGAGTAGCCAGCGGGGCTAGCACAGATACGCAGTATTTT. It translates to CATSRVASGASTDTQYF.

The chain uses TRBV27 and TRBJ2-3; possibly TRBD1 for D (5 bases). CDR1 and CDR2 (germline): MNHEY, SMNVEV (reference sequence). The CDR3 totals 16 residues. Trimming took off 5 bases at V and 0 bases at J, with 15 bases between the two ends. The DNA of the CDR3 is TGTGCCAGCAGTCCCCCCCCCGACAGTAGCACAGATACGCAGTATTTT. It specifies CASSPPPDSSTDTQYF.

This chain uses TRBV12-3 or TRBV12-4 with TRBJ2-5; D remains unclear. With 4 bases removed from V and 5 bases from J, the gap between germline ends came to 5 bases. The CDR3 runs 11 residues. CDR3 nucleotides: TGTGCCAGCAGTTCGAGGGAGACCCAGTACTTC. As protein: CASSSRETQYF.

The rearrangement joins TRBV6-6 to TRBJ1-5; TRBD1 agrees at 9 bases. The CDR3 contains 15 residues. CDR1 MNHNY and CDR2 SVGAGI come from the germline V gene (reference sequence). V lost 6 bases to trimming and J lost 4 bases; unmatched junction nucleotides: 7. The DNA for the CDR3 is TGTGCCAGCAGCGCCCCCGGGACAGGGAATCAGCCCCAGCATTTT. Translating gives CASSAPGTGNQPQHF.

The chain carries TRBV12-3 or TRBV12-4 and TRBJ1-4, with 9 bases that match TRBD1. The CDR3 has 13 amino acids. V dropped 7 bases and J dropped 6; count of bases not matched to a gene: 3. The CDR3 nucleotides are TGTGCCAGCACGGACAGGGGACATGAAAAACTGTTTTTT. Amino acid sequence: CASTDRGHEKLFF.

The CDR3 coding sequence is TGTGCCAGCAGCTTAGCGCCCGGGATGAACACTGAAGCTTTCTTT. Protein: CASSLAPGMNTEAFF. V usage is TRBV7-8 and J usage is TRBJ1-1; D remains ambiguous. V was shortened by 0 bases and J by 0 bases, with 8 bases between the two germline ends. This CDR3 region has 15 residues. Germline V gene data show CDR1 as SGHVS and CDR2 as FQNEAQ. The complete variable domain, with remaining parts taken from reference TRBV7-8 and TRBJ1-1, reads GAGVSQSPRYKVAKRGQDVALRCDPISGHVSLFWYQQALGQGPEFLTYFQNEAQLDKSGLPSDRFFAERPEGSVSTLKIQRTQQEDSAVYLCASSLAPGMNTEAFFGQGTRLTVV.

The rearrangement uses TRBV19 and TRBJ2-7; TRBD2 might be the D (5 bases). The germline V gene encodes CDR1 LNHDA and CDR2 SQIVND (reference sequence). This CDR3 has 14 amino acids. Trimming pared 3 bases from V and 0 bases from J, leaving 9 bases between. The CDR3 here is CASSMTGSSYEQYF. The CDR3 region has the DNA TGTGCCAGTAGTATGACGGGGAGCTCCTACGAGCAGTACTTC.

This rearrangement joins TRBV5-1 to TRBJ1-1; D not resolved. The V end lost 4 bases, the J end lost 5 bases, and 12 bases lay between the germline ends. The length of the CDR3 is 13 residues. In germline, CDR1 is SGHRS, CDR2 YFSETQ. In nucleotides, the CDR3 is TGCGCCAGCAGCCAAGAACAAGCGACTGAAGCTTTCTTT. Amino acid sequence: CASSQEQATEAFF.

This chain joins TRBV7-2 and TRBJ2-1, with 8 bases aligning to TRBD1. Germline V gene data show CDR1 as SGHTA and CDR2 as FQGNSA. This CDR3 has 15 amino acids. Losses at the gene ends were 4 bases for V and 7 bases for J; bases not matched to a gene: 9. CDR3 coding DNA: TGTGCCAGCAGCTCCGCGGCAGGGGGCTCGAATGAGCAGTTCTTC. Its protein product is CASSSAAGGSNEQFF.

This clone appeared once. This chain uses TRBV28 with TRBJ2-3; D may be TRBD1 (6 bases). Germline CDR1 is MDHEN and CDR2 is SYDVKM. Trimming cost V 5 bases and J 3 bases, with 27 bases left between them. The CDR3 has 19 amino acids. CDR3 sequence reads: CASSPPTPQGLAATDTQYF. CDR3 sequence (DNA): TGTGCCAGCAGTCCCCCCACCCCACAGGGCTTGGCGGCGACAGATACGCAGTATTTT.

This rearrangement joins TRBV11-2 to TRBJ2-7; D is unresolved. V gave up 5 bases and J gave up 6 bases, with 11 bases separating them. Germline V gene data show CDR1 as SGHAT and CDR2 as FQNNGV. The CDR3 loop spans 12 amino acids. The CDR3: CASSLFQVEQYF. CDR3 nucleotide sequence: TGTGCCAGCAGCCTATTCCAAGTCGAGCAGTACTTC.

This chain uses TRBV5-1 with TRBJ1-4; no reliable D call. V lost 1 base to trimming and J lost 8 bases, with 15 bases between them. CDR1 is SGHRS, CDR2 YFSETQ, per germline. This CDR3 spans 15 amino acids. Written as DNA, the CDR3 is TGCGCCAGCAGCTTGTCCGGGGAGCCAAGGGAAAAACTGTTTTTT. This sequence encodes CASSLSGEPREKLFF. Full variable domain (outside the CDR3, taken from reference TRBV5-1 and TRBJ1-4): KAGVTQTPRYLIKTRGQQVTLSCSPISGHRSVSWYQQTPGQGLQFLFEYFSETQRNKGNFPGRFSGRQFSNSRSEMNVSTLELGDSALYLCASSLSGEPREKLFFGSGTQLSVL.

The rearrangement uses TRBV27 and TRBJ2-1; 10 nucleotides agree with TRBD2. Unmatched junction bases numbered 8, after V lost 5 bases and J lost 7 bases. The CDR3 length is 15 residues. Germline values: CDR1 MNHEY, CDR2 SMNVEV (reference sequence). The CDR3 protein is CASSPLAGANNEQFF. The CDR3 coding sequence is TGTGCCAGCAGTCCCCTAGCGGGAGCGAATAATGAGCAGTTCTTC.

This chain links TRBV18 with TRBJ2-3; TRBD2 matches 10 bases. This CDR3 spans 18 amino acids. Germline assignment: CDR1 KGHSH and CDR2 LQKENI. Trimming took 3 bases from V and 5 from J; bases not matched to a gene: 14. The CDR3 here is CASSPTASSGRARDTQYF. The CDR3 region has the DNA TGTGCCAGCTCACCTACAGCATCGAGCGGGAGGGCCCGAGATACGCAGTATTTT. The full variable domain, rest sourced from reference TRBV18 and TRBJ2-3, is NAGVMQNPRHLVRRRGQEARLRCSPMKGHSHVYWYRQLPEEGLKFMVYLQKENIIDESGMPKERFSAEFPKEGPSILRIQQVVRGDSAAYFCASSPTASSGRARDTQYFGPGTRLTVL.

The chain combines TRBV7-2 with TRBJ2-7, with D tentatively TRBD2 (6 bases). Germline CDR1 is SGHTA and CDR2 is FQGNSA. V was clipped by 5 bases and J by 9 bases, with 14 bases between them. CDR3 length: 12 amino acids. DNA for the CDR3: TGTGCCAGCAGCAATCCCTTCGGGGGGCAGTACTTC. Translated: CASSNPFGGQYF.

The V and J genes are TRBV28 and TRBJ2-7; 8 bases are shared with TRBD1. The junction had 10 bases not matched to a gene; V was cut back by 7 bases and J by 2 bases. The CDR3 covers 15 residues. The germline V gene encodes CDR1 MDHEN and CDR2 SYDVKM. CDR3: CASTKPPDRAYEQYF. In DNA, the CDR3 is TGTGCCAGCACCAAACCCCCGGACAGGGCCTACGAGCAGTACTTC.

V gene TRBV10-1 combines with J gene TRBJ2-7; 12 nucleotides align to TRBD2. Germline assignment: CDR1 WNHNN and CDR2 SYGVQD (reference sequence). V lost 6 bases and J lost 0; bases outside the gene matches: 12. This CDR3 has 18 amino acids. The DNA for the CDR3 is TGCGCCAGCAGGCAGGGGACTAGCGGGCAACATAGCTCCTACGAGCAGTACTTC. Translation: CASRQGTSGQHSSYEQYF.

This chain uses TRBV6-5 with TRBJ2-5, with D perhaps matching TRBD2 (5 bases). This CDR3 has 14 amino acids. Germline V gives CDR1 MNHEY, CDR2 SVGAGI. V was trimmed by 2 bases and J by 5 bases, leaving 12 bases between them. CDR3 residues: CASSYSGSMETQYF. In nucleotides, the CDR3 is TGTGCCAGCAGTTACAGTGGGAGTATGGAGACCCAGTACTTC.